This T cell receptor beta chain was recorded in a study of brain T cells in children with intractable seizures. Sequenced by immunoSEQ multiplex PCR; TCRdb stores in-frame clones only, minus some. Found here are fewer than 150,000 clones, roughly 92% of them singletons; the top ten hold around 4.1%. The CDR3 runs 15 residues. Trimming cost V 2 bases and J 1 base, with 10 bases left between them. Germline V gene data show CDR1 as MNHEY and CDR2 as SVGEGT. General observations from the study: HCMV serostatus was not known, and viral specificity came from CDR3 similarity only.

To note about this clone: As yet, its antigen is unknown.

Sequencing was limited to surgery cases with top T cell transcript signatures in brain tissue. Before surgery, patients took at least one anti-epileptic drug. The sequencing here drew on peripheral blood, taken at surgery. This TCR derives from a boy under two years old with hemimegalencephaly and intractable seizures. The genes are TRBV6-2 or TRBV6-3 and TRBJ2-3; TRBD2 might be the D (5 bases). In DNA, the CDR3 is TGTGCCAGCAGTTACCGGGGTTCGGGCACAGATACGCAGTATTTT. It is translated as CASSYRGSGTDTQYF.